This T cell receptor beta chain emerged from a study of blood T cell repertoires in COVID-19. CDR3 length equals 15 residues. The V end was cut by 2 bases, the J end by 2 bases, with 9 bases between. Germline values: CDR1 LNHDA, CDR2 SQIVND (reference sequence). Measured with immunoSEQ multiplex PCR; TCRdb has only the in-frame clones, and not every one. Here the sample spans 160,000 or so clones, 70% to 90% being singletons. Specimen: peripheral blood. This sequence originates from a man aged 40-50 years with acute or convalescent COVID-19. The chain employs TRBV19 and TRBJ1-4, with D possibly TRBD1 on 6 matching bases. The CDR3 region has the DNA TGTGCCAGTAGTATACCGGGACACACTAATGAAAAACTGTTTTTT. Protein product: CASSIPGHTNEKLFF.